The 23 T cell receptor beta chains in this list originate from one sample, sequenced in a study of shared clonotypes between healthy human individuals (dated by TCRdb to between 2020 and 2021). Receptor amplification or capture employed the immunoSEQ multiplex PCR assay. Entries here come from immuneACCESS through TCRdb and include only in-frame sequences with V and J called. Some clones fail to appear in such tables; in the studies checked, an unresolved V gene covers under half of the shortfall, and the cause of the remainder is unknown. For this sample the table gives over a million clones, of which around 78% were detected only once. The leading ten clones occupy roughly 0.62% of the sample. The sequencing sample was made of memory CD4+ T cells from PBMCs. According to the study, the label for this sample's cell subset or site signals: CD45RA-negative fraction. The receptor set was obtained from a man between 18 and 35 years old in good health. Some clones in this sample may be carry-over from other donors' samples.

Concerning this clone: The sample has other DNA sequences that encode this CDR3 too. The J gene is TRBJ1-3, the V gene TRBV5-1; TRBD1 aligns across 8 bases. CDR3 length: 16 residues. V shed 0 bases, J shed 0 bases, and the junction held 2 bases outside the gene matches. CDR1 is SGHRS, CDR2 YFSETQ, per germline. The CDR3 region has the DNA TGCGCCAGCAGCTTGGCAGGGGGCTTCTCTGGAAACACCATATATTTT. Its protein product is CASSLAGGFSGNTIYF.

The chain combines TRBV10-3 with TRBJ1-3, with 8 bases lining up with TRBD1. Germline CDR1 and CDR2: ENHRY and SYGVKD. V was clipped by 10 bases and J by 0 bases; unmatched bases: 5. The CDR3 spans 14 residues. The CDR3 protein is CATLQGVSGNTIYF. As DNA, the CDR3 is TGTGCCACCCTACAGGGGGTCTCTGGAAACACCATATATTTT.

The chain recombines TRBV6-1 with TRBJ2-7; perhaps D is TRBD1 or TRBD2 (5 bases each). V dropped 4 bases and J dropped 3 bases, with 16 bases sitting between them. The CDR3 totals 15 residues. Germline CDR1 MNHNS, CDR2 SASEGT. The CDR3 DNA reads TGTGCCAGCAGTGGCCGGGACGGCCTAGTCTACGAGCAGTACTTC. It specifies CASSGRDGLVYEQYF.

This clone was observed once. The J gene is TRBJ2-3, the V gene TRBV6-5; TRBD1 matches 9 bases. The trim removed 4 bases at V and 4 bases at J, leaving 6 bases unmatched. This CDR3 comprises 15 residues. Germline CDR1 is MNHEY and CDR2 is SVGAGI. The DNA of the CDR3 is TGTGCCAGCAGTTTCCGGGACAGGGCGGCAGATACGCAGTATTTT. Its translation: CASSFRDRAADTQYF.

CDR3 region: CASSATSGRREQYF. As DNA, the CDR3 is TGTGCCAGCAGTGCGACTAGCGGGAGACGCGAGCAGTACTTC. The chain recombines TRBV2 with TRBJ2-7; 12 bases agree with TRBD2. CDR3 length: 14 amino acids. Per germline, CDR1 SNHLY and CDR2 FYNNEI. Trimming at V came to 4 bases and at J to 6 bases, leaving 4 bases not matched to a gene.

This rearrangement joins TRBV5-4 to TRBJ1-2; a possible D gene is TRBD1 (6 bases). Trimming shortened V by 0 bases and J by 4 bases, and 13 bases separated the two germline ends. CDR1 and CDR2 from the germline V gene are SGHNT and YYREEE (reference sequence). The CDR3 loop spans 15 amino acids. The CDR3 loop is CASSLGGTQGYGYTF. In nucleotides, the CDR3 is TGTGCCAGCAGCTTGGGTGGGACACAAGGCTATGGCTACACCTTC.

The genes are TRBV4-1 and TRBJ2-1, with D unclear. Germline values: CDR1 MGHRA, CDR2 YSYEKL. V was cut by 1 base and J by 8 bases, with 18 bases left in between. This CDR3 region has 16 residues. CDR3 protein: CASSQASLVVYDEQFF. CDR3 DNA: TGCGCCAGCAGCCAAGCATCGTTGGTAGTTTACGATGAGCAGTTCTTC.

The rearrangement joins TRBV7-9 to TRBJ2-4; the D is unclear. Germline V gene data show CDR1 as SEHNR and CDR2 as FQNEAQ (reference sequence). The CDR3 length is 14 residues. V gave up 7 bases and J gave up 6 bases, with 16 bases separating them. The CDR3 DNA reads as TGTGCCAGCAACCCTTGGATGAAGTCAAACATTCAGTACTTC. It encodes CASNPWMKSNIQYF.

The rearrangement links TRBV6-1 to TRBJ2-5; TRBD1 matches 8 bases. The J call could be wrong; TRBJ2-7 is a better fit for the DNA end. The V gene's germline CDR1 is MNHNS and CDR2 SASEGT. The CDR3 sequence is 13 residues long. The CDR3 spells CASSVTGGYEQYF. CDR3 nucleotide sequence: TGTGCCAGCAGTGTCACAGGGGGCTACGAGCAGTACTTC.

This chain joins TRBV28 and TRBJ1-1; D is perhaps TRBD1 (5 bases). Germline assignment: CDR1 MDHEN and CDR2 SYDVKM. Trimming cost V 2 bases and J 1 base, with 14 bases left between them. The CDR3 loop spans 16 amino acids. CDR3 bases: TGTGCCAGCAGTTTACGGGCAGGGACGGGGAACACTGAAGCTTTCTTT. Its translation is CASSLRAGTGNTEAFF.

In DNA form, the CDR3 reads TGTGCCAGCAGTTTATCTAGCGGGAGTATCTACGAGCAGTACTTC. This gives the protein CASSLSSGSIYEQYF. This chain uses TRBV28 with TRBJ2-7; TRBD2 agrees at 10 bases. J was trimmed by 3 bases and V by 1 base; bases with no gene match: 3. Germline loops: CDR1 MDHEN, CDR2 SYDVKM. This CDR3 spans 15 amino acids. Variable domain in full (rest from reference TRBV28 and TRBJ2-7): DVKVTQSSRYLVKRTGEKVFLECVQDMDHENMFWYRQDPGLGLRLIYFSYDVKMKEKGDIPEGYSVSREKKERFSLILESASTNQTSMYLCASSLSSGSIYEQYFGPGTRLTVT.

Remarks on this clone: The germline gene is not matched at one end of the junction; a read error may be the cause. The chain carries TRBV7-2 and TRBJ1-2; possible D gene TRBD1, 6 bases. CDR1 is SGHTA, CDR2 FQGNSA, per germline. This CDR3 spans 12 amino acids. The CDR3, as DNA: TGTGCCAGCAGCTTGGAGTGGGGACAAGCATACTTC. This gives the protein CASSLEWGQAYF. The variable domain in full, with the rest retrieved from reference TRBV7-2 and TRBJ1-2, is GAGVSQSPSNKVTEKGKDVELRCDPISGHTALYWYRQSLGQGLEFLIYFQGNSAPDKSGLPSDRFSAERTGGSVSTLTIQRTQQEDSAVYLCASSLEWGQAYFGSGTRLTVV.

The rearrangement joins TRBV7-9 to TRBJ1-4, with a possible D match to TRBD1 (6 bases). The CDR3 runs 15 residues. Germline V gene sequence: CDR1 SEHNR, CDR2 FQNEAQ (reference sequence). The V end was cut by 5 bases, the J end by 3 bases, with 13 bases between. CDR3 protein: CASSLTGGANEKLFF. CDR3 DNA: TGTGCCAGCAGCCTGACAGGAGGGGCTAATGAAAAACTGTTTTTT.

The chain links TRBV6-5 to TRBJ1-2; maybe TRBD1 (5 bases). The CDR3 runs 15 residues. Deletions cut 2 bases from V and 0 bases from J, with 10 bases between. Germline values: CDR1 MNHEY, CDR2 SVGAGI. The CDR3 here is CASSYDRSANYGYTF. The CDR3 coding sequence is TGTGCCAGCAGTTACGACAGATCGGCTAACTATGGCTACACCTTC.

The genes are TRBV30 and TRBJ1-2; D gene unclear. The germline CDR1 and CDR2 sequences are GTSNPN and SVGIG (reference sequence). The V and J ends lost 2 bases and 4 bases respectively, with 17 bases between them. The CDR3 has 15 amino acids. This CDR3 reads CAWSYPGSVSYGYTF. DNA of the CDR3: TGTGCCTGGAGTTATCCCGGCTCCGTTAGCTATGGCTACACCTTC.

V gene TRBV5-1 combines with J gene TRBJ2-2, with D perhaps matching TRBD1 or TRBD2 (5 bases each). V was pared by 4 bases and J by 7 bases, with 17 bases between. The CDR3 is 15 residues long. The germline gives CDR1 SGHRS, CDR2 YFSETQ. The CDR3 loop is CASSRTPEGSGELFF. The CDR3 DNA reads TGCGCCAGCAGCCGGACCCCCGAGGGGAGCGGGGAGCTGTTTTTT.

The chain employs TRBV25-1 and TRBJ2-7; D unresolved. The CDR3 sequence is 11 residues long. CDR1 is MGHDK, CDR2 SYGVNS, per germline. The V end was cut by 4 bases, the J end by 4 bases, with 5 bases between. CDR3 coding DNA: TGTGCCAGCAGTGTCGGTTACGAGCAGTACTTC. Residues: CASSVGYEQYF.

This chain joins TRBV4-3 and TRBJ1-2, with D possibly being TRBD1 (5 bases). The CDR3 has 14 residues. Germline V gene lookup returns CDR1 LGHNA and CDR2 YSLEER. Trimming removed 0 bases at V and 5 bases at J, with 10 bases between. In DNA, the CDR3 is TGCGCCAGCAGCCAAGACGGGGACGCTTATGGCTACACCTTC. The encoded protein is CASSQDGDAYGYTF.

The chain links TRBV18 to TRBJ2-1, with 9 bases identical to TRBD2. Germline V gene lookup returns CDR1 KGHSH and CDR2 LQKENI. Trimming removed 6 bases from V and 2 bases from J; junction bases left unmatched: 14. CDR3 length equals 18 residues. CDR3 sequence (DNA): TGTGCCAGCTCGAACGGCGGACCTCTAGCGGGGACCTACAATGAGCAGTTCTTC. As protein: CASSNGGPLAGTYNEQFF.

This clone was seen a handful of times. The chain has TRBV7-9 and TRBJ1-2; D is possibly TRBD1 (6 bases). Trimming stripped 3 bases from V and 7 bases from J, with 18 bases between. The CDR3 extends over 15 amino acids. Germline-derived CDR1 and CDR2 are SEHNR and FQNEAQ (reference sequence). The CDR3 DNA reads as TGTGCCAGCAGCTTCGGGGGCAGGGCTGGTGGTGGCTACACCTTC. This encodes CASSFGGRAGGGYTF.

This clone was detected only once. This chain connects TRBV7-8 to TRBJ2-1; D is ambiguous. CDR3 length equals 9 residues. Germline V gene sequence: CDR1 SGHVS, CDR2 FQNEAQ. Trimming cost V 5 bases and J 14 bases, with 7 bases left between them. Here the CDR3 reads CASSPLEFF. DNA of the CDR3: TGTGCCAGCAGCCCCTTGGAGTTCTTC.

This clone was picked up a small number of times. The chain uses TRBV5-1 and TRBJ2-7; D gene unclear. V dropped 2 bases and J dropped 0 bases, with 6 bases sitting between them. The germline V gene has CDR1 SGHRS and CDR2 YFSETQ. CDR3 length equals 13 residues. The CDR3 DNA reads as TGCGCCAGCAGCTTTCCTGACTCCTACGAGCAGTACTTC. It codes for CASSFPDSYEQYF.

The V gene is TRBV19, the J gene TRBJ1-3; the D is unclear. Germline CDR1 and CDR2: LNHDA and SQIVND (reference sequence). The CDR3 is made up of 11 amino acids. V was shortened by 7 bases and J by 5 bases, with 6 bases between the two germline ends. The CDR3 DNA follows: TGTGCCAGTAAACAGCGAAACACCATATATTTT. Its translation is CASKQRNTIYF. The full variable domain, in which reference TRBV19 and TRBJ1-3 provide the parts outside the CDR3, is DGGITQSPKYLFRKEGQNVTLSCEQNLNHDAMYWYRQDPGQGLRLIYYSQIVNDFQKGDIAEGYSVSREKKESFPLTVTSAQKNPTAFYLCASKQRNTIYFGEGSWLTVV.